This T cell receptor (beta chain) appears in the sequencing data of a study of CD8 T cells in ankylosing spondylitis. Overall study findings and caveats: Made up of eight highly homologous variants, a TCR beta motif appeared characteristic of ankylosing spondylitis blood. Those disease-linked clones were CD8+; they were also relatively rare in peripheral blood.

With molecular barcodes, quantitative 5'-RACE was used to make the TCR beta libraries. TCRdb ran MiXCR on the 5' RACE reads and lists one entry per CDR3 protein. The sample includes 220,000 or so distinct CDR3 sequences, more than 9% of them seen just once. This clonotype came up a few times. Its antigen is not identified. The sample comprised blood, either unsorted or a sorted T cell fraction (not recorded which). The receptor was isolated from a male donor with ankylosing spondylitis or in good health (not recorded which).

In DNA form, the CDR3 reads TGTGCCAGCAGCTTAGGAACCATCCGTGAAGCTTTCTTT. Translated: CASSLGTIREAFF. This rearrangement joins TRBV11-2 to TRBJ1-1; D unclear. V shed 1 base and J shed 7 bases, with 10 bases lying between them. This CDR3 has 13 residues. CDR1 is SGHAT and CDR2 is FQNNGV in the germline V gene.